Listed here are 10 T cell receptor beta chains from one sample, sequenced in a study of blood T cell repertoires in COVID-19 (dated by TCRdb to 2018 to 2020). Library method: the immunoSEQ multiplex PCR assay. The immuneACCESS repertoire file appears here via TCRdb, limited to in-frame rearrangements. These files lack a portion of the clones; in checked studies, under half of the deficit traces to unresolved V genes, and the cause of the others is not known. In this sample the table shows about 140,000 clones, less than 90% of which occur a single time. The ten largest account for under 5.5% of the sample. The source material was PBMCs or T cells enriched from blood (not recorded which). These receptors originate from a man between 40 and 49 years old with acute COVID-19.

V usage is TRBV3-1 (or the pseudogene TRBV3-2) and J usage is TRBJ1-6; D is unclear. Looked up from germline, CDR1 is LGHDT and CDR2 is YNNKEL (reference sequence). This CDR3 has 19 amino acids. Trimming removed 0 bases from V and 1 base from J, with 16 bases in between. The CDR3 bases are TGTGCCAGCAGCCAAGAACCTCCCCAGGATTCTTCCTATAATTCACCCCTCCACTTT. Translating gives CASSQEPPQDSSYNSPLHF.

V and J are TRBV28 and TRBJ2-7; D is possibly TRBD2 (6 bases). Germline V gives CDR1 MDHEN, CDR2 SYDVKM. This CDR3 contains 14 residues. The germline V and J ends were trimmed by 6 bases and 5 bases, with 17 bases remaining between them. CDR3 sequence reads: CASRYRDFYDEQYF. Here the CDR3 DNA reads TGTGCCAGCAGATATCGGGACTTTTACGACGAGCAGTACTTC.

Here the CDR3 reads CASSLGAFSPYEQYF. CDR3 DNA sequence: TGTGCCAGCAGTTTAGGAGCATTTAGCCCATACGAGCAGTACTTC. This sequence joins TRBV28 and TRBJ2-7; unclear D gene. Germline V lookup: CDR1 MDHEN, CDR2 SYDVKM. The CDR3 consists of 15 residues. V was clipped by 2 bases and J by 4 bases, with 15 bases between them.

V gene TRBV10-3 combines with J gene TRBJ1-1; the match to TRBD1 covers 8 bases. CDR3 length equals 17 residues. The V gene end was trimmed by 7 bases and the J gene end by 2 bases; junction bases not matched to a gene: 15. Germline-derived CDR1 and CDR2 are ENHRY and SYGVKD. The CDR3 region has the DNA TGTGCCATCACGTACGCGGCAGGGGGCGCCGTTAACACTGAAGCTTTCTTT. This gives the protein CAITYAAGGAVNTEAFF.

This rearrangement joins TRBV15 to TRBJ2-7, with 8 bases fitting TRBD2. The CDR3 sequence is 16 residues long. Per the germline V gene, CDR1 is LNHNV and CDR2 is YYDKDF (reference sequence). The junction had 7 bases not matched to a gene; V was cut back by 1 base and J by 2 bases. The CDR3 DNA follows: TGTGCCACCAGCAGAGGGTCTAGCGGGCTAGCCTACGAGCAGTACTTC. Its translation: CATSRGSSGLAYEQYF.

For this clone: The identical CDR3 is also encoded by other nucleotide sequences in the sample. The chain carries TRBV30 and TRBJ2-4, with TRBD2 identical over 7 bases. Germline CDR1 GTSNPN, CDR2 SVGIG (reference sequence). The V segment lost 7 bases and the J segment 6 bases; nucleotides outside the gene matches: 12. The CDR3 covers 14 residues. CDR3 bases: TGTGCCTCATCGCGGGAGAGCGCACGAAACATTCAGTACTTC. This codes for CASSRESARNIQYF.

This chain uses TRBV2 with TRBJ2-1, with TRBD1 identical over 8 bases. The CDR3 length is 13 residues. The V and J ends lost 8 bases and 8 bases, in that order; junction bases with no gene match: 8. Germline V lookup: CDR1 SNHLY, CDR2 FYNNEI. The CDR3 loop is CASVEDRDDEQFF. In nucleotides, the CDR3 is TGTGCCAGCGTCGAGGACAGGGATGATGAGCAGTTCTTC. The complete variable domain, with remaining parts taken from reference TRBV2 and TRBJ2-1, reads EPEVTQTPSHQVTQMGQEVILRCVPISNHLYFYWYRQILGQKVEFLVSFYNNEISEKSEIFDDQFSVERPDGSNFTLKIRSTKLEDSAMYFCASVEDRDDEQFFGPGTRLTVL.

The genes are TRBV18 and TRBJ1-2; TRBD1 matches 10 bases. The length of the CDR3 is 17 residues. Germline-derived CDR1 and CDR2 are KGHSH and LQKENI. V lost 0 bases and J lost 2; bases outside the gene matches: 6. CDR3 sequence (DNA): TGTGCCAGCTCACCACCGCCCGGGACAGGGGTCAACTATGGCTACACCTTC. It translates to CASSPPPGTGVNYGYTF.

V and J are TRBV30 and TRBJ2-7; 7 bases align to TRBD2. Looked up from germline, CDR1 is GTSNPN and CDR2 is SVGIG (reference sequence). Germline trimming cut 2 bases from V and 0 bases from J; bases unmatched to any gene: 4. CDR3 size: 14 residues. The CDR3 bases are TGTGCCTGGAGTTCGGAGCGGGGCTCCTACGAGCAGTACTTC. Residues: CAWSSERGSYEQYF.

This clone was counted a few times. The V call is TRBV6-5, the J call TRBJ1-1; perhaps TRBD1 as D (5 bases). Trimming stripped 7 bases from V and 0 bases from J, with 15 bases between. The CDR3 is 15 residues long. Germline V CDR1 and CDR2: MNHEY, SVGAGI. The CDR3 loop reads CASNPGGVVNTEAFF. For the CDR3, the DNA is TGTGCCAGCAATCCCGGGGGGGTTGTGAACACTGAAGCTTTCTTT.